This TCR beta chain was observed in a study of T cell responses to AZD1222 COVID-19 vaccine. Study-level background: Both about-4-week and about-12-week second-dose recipients were combined. Study results and caveats: Females made up more of the donors, who were largely white British, and clonal diversity may have come out too low. Unmutated variant regions are reportedly targeted by nearly half of spike-specific TCRs. Among vaccine-associated CD4 TCRs, coverage spanned spike, with dominance at 160-218 and 743-854.

Assay: immunoSEQ multiplex PCR; the TCRdb copy retains only in-frame clones and omits some. The table has some 130,000 clones, around 86% seen once; the top ten hold 6.3%. Germline-derived CDR1 and CDR2 are LNHDA and SQIVND (reference sequence). The CDR3 runs to 12 residues. V was clipped by 5 bases and J by 12 bases; unmatched bases: 6. A note on this clone: The antigen remains unidentified.

This clonotype originated in an adult in good health. Sequencing was performed on peripheral blood, taken on day 0 of AZD1222 vaccination. The rearrangement links TRBV19 to TRBJ1-1, with 10 nucleotides matching TRBD1. The CDR3 here is CASSAGTGASFF. The CDR3 bases are TGTGCCAGTAGTGCCGGGACAGGGGCTTCTTTCTTT.